Listed here is a single TCR beta chain. Germline assignment: CDR1 SGHVS and CDR2 FQNEAQ. This CDR3 has 14 residues. V shed 5 bases, J shed 7 bases, and the junction held 7 bases outside the gene matches. The record originates from a study of shared clonotypes between healthy human individuals. Per sorted-subset replicate PCR, input was 150 to 250 ng DNA, representing tens of thousands of T cell genomes. Method: immunoSEQ multiplex PCR; TCRdb's copy keeps in-frame clones and lacks some. The data show some 2,500,000 clones, with 93% seen just once and approximately 0.36% held by the top ten. The clonotype comes from a man between 18 and 35 years old in good health. Some clones in this sample may be carry-over from other donors' samples. The V and J genes are TRBV7-8 and TRBJ2-2; 7 nucleotides match TRBD2. The sample taken for sequencing was naive CD4+ T cells from PBMCs. Stated subset: CD45RA+ positively selected. DNA of the CDR3: TGTGCCAGCAGCGCATTGGAGCGGGACGGGGAGCTGTTTTTT. Its translation: CASSALERDGELFF.